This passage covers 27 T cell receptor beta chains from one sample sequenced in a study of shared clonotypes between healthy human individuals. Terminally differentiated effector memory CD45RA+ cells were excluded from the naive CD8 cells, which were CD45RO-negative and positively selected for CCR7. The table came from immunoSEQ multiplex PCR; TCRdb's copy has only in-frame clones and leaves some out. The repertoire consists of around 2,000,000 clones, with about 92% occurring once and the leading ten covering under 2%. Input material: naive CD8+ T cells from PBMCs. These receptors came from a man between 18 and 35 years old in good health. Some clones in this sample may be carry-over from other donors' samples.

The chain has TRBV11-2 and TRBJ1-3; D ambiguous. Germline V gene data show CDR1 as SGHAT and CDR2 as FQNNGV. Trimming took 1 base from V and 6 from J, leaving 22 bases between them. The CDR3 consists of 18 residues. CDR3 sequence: CASSLVRNYYSGENTIYF. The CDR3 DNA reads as TGTGCCAGCAGCTTAGTCCGAAATTACTACTCTGGTGAAAACACCATATATTTT.

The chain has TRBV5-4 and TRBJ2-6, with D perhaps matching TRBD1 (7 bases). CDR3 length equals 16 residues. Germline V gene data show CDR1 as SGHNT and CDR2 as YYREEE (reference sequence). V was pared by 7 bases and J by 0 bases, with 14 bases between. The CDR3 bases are TGTGCCAGCTTCGGGGGACAGTACTCTGGGGCCAACGTCCTGACTTTC. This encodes CASFGGQYSGANVLTF.

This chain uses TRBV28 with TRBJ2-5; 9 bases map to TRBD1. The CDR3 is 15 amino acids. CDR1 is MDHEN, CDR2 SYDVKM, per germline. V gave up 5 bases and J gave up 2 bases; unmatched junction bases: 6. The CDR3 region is CASSPGTGRQETQYF. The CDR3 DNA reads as TGTGCCAGCAGTCCCGGGACAGGGAGGCAAGAGACCCAGTACTTC.

CDR3 bases: TGCGCCAGCAGCCCGGACAGGGTTGGAAACACCATATATTTT. The encoded protein is CASSPDRVGNTIYF. The genes are TRBV4-1 and TRBJ1-3, with 8 bases fitting TRBD1. The CDR3 sequence is 14 residues long. Germline loops: CDR1 MGHRA, CDR2 YSYEKL. Unmatched junction bases numbered 2, after V lost 4 bases and J lost 3 bases.

Here the CDR3 reads CASSQRFGTLRHPTEAFF. The CDR3 bases are TGTGCCAGCAGCCAGAGGTTCGGGACACTCCGCCACCCGACTGAAGCTTTCTTT. The chain joins TRBV14 to TRBJ1-1; the D gene is possibly TRBD1 (6 bases). Germline V CDR1 and CDR2: SGHDN, FVKESK. V was cut by 3 bases and J by 5 bases, with 25 bases left in between. The CDR3 is 18 residues long.

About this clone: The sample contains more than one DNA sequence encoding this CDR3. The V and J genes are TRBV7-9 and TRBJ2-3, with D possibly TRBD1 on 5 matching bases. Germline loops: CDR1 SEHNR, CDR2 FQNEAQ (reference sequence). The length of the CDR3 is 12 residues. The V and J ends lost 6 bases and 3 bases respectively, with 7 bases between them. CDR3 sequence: CASSQGTDTQYF. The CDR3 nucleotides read TGTGCCAGCAGTCAGGGAACAGATACGCAGTATTTT.

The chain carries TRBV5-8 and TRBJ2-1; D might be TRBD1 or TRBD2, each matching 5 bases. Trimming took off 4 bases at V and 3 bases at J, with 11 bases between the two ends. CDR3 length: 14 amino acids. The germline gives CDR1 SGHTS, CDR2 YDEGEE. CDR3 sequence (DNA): TGTGCCAGCAGCACCGGGGCCTTCTACAATGAGCAGTTCTTC. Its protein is CASSTGAFYNEQFF.

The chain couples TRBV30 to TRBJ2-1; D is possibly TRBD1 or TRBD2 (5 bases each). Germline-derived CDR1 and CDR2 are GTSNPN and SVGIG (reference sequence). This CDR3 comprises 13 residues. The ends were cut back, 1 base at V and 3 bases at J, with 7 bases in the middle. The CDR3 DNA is TGTGCCTGGAGTGGGGGGAACTACAATGAGCAGTTCTTC. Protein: CAWSGGNYNEQFF.

The CDR3 protein is CASSPWTGGNYGYTF. DNA for the CDR3: TGTGCCAGCAGCCCATGGACAGGGGGTAACTATGGCTACACCTTC. The chain links TRBV7-8 to TRBJ1-2, with TRBD1 identical over 10 bases. The CDR3 length is 15 residues. V shed 5 bases, J shed 1 base, and the junction held 4 bases outside the gene matches. The germline gives CDR1 SGHVS, CDR2 FQNEAQ.

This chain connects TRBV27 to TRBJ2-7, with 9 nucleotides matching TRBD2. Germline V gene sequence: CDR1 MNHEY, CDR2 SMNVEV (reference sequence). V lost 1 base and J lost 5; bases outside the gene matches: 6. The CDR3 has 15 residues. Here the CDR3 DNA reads TGTGCCAGCAGTTTATTCCCACGGACTAGCGACGAGCAGTACTTC. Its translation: CASSLFPRTSDEQYF.

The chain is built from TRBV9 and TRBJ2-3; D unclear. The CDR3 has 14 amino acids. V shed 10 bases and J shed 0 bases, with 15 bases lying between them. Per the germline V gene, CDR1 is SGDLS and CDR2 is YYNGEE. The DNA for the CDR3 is TGTGCCTCCAAGGGTCTAAGTAGCACAGATACGCAGTATTTT. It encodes CASKGLSSTDTQYF.

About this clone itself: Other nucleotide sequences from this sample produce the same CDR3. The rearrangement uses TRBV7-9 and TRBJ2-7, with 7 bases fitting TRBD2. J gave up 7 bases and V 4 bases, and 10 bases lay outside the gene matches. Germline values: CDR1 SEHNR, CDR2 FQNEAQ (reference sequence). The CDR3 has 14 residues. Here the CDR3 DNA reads TGTGCCAGCAGCTCACCGGGACTACCTCTAGAGCAGTACTTC. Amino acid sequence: CASSSPGLPLEQYF.

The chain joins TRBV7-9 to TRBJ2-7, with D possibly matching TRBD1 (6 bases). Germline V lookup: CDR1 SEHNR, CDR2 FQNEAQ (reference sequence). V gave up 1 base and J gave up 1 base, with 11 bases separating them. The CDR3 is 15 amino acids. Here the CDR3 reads CASSLEAGTSYEQYF. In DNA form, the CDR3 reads TGTGCCAGCAGCTTAGAGGCAGGGACATCCTACGAGCAGTACTTC. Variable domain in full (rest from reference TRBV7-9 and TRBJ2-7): DTGVSQNPRHKITKRGQNVTFRCDPISEHNRLYWYRQTLGQGPEFLTYFQNEAQLEKSRLLSDRFSAERPKGSFSTLEIQRTEQGDSAMYLCASSLEAGTSYEQYFGPGTRLTVT.

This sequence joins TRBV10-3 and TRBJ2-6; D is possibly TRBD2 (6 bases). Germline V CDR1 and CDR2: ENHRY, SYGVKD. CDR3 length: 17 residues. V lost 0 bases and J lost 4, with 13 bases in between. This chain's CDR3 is CAISESGTFLGANVLTF. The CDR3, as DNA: TGTGCCATCAGTGAGTCTGGGACTTTTCTGGGGGCCAACGTCCTGACTTTC.

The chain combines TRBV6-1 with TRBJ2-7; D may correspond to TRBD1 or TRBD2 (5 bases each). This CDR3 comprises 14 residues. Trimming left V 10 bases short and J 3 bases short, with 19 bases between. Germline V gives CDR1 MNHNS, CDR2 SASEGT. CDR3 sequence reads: CATKSRGRNYEQYF. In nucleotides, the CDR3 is TGTGCCACCAAATCGAGGGGAAGAAACTACGAGCAGTACTTC.

CDR3 coding DNA: TGTGCCAGCACCCCAGCCGGAGAGGGCTACGAGCAGTACTTC. Its protein product is CASTPAGEGYEQYF. The chain joins TRBV2 to TRBJ2-7; TRBD2 might be the D (5 bases). This CDR3 spans 14 amino acids. Trimming cost V 7 bases and J 3 bases, with 16 bases left between them. The germline V gene has CDR1 SNHLY and CDR2 FYNNEI.

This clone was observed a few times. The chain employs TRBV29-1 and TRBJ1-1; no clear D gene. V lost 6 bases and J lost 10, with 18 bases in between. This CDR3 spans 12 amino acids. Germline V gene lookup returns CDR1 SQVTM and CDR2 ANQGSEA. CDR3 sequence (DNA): TGCAGCGTCCCTTGGGAGGGCTGGGGAGCTTTCTTT. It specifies CSVPWEGWGAFF. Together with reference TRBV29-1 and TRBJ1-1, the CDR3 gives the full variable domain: SAVISQKPSRDICQRGTSLTIQCQVDSQVTMMFWYRQQPGQSLTLIATANQGSEATYESGFVIDKFPISRPNLTFSTLTVSNMSPEDSSIYLCSVPWEGWGAFFGQGTRLTVV.

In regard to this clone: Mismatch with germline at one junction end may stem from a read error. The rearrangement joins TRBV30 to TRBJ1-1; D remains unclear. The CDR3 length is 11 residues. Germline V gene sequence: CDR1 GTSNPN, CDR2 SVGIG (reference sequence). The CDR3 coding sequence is TGTGCCTGGAGTACCCGGACTTTGGTTATCTTT. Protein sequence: CAWSTRTLVIF.

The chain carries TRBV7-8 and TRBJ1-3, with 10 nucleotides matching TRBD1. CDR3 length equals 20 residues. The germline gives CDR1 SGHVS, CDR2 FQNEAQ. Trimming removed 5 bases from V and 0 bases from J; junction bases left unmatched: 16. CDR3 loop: CASSQFGTGDGSSSGNTIYF. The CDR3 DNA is TGTGCCAGCAGCCAATTCGGGACAGGGGATGGATCGAGCTCTGGAAACACCATATATTTT. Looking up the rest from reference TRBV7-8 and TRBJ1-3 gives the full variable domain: GAGVSQSPRYKVAKRGQDVALRCDPISGHVSLFWYQQALGQGPEFLTYFQNEAQLDKSGLPSDRFFAERPEGSVSTLKIQRTQQEDSAVYLCASSQFGTGDGSSSGNTIYFGEGSWLTVV.

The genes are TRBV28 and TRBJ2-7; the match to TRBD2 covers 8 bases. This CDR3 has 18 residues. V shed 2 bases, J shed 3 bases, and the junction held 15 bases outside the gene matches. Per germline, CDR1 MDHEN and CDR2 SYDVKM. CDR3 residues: CASSLASGYRGGGYEQYF. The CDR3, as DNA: TGTGCCAGCAGTTTAGCTAGCGGGTATAGAGGGGGAGGCTACGAGCAGTACTTC.

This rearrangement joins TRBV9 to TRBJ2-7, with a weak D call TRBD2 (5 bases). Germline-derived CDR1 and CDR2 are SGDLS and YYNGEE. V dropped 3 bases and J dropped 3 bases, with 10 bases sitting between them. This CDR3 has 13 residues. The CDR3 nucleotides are TGTGCCAGCAGCGGCGGACTCGACTACGAGCAGTACTTC. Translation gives CASSGGLDYEQYF.

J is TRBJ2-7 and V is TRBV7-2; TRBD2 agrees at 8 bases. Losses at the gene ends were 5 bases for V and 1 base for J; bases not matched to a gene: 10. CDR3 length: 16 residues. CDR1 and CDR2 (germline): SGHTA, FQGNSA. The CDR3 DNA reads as TGTGCCAGCAGCAAGACGGTTCGCGGGAGGTCCTACGAGCAGTACTTC. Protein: CASSKTVRGRSYEQYF.

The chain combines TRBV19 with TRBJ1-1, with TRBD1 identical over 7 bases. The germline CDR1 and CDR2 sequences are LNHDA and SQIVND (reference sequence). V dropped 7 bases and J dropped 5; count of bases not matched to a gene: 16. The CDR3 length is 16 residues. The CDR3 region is CASTQTGPLMGTEAFF. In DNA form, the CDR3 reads TGTGCCAGTACCCAGACAGGGCCCCTGATGGGGACTGAAGCTTTCTTT.

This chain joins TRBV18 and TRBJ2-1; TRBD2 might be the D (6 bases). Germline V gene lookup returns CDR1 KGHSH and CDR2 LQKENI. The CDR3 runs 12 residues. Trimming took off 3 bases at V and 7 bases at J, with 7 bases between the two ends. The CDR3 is CASSPRENEQFF. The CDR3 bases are TGTGCCAGCTCACCTCGGGAGAATGAGCAGTTCTTC.

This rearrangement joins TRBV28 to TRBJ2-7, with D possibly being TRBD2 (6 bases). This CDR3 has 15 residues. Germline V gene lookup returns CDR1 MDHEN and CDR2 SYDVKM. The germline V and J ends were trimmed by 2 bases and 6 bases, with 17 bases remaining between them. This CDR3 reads CASSLVTGVRSEQYF. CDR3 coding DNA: TGTGCCAGCAGTTTAGTTACGGGAGTCAGGAGCGAGCAGTACTTC. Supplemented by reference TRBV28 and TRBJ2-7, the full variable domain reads DVKVTQSSRYLVKRTGEKVFLECVQDMDHENMFWYRQDPGLGLRLIYFSYDVKMKEKGDIPEGYSVSREKKERFSLILESASTNQTSMYLCASSLVTGVRSEQYFGPGTRLTVT.

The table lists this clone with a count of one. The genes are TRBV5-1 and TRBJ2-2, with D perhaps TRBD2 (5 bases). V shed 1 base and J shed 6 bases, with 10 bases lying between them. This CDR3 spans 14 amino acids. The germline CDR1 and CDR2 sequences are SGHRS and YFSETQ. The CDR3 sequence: CASSLRQAAGELFF. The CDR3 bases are TGCGCCAGCAGCTTGCGGCAAGCGGCCGGGGAGCTGTTTTTT.

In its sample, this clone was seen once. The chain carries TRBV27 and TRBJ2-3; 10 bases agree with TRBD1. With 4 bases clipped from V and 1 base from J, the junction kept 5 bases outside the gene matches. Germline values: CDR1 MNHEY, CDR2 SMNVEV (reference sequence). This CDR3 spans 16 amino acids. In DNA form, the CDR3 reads TGTGCCAGCAGTTCTCGGACAGGGGGTGGCACAGATACGCAGTATTTT. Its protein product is CASSSRTGGGTDTQYF.